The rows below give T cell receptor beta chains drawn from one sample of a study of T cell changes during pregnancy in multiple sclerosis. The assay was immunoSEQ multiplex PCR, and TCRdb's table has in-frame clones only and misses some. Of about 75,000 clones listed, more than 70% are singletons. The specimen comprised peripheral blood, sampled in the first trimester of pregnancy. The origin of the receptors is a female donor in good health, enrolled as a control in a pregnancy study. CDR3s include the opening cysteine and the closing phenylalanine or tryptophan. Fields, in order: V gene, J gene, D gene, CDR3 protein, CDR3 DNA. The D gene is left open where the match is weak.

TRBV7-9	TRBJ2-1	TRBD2	CASSQSGVRSSYNEQFF	TGTGCCAGCAGCCAGAGCGGGGTCCGCAGCTCCTACAATGAGCAGTTCTTC
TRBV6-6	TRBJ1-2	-	CASSYGQSLNYGYTF	TGTGCCAGCAGTTACGGACAATCCCTAAACTATGGCTACACCTTC
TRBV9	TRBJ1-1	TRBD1	CASSGQGAKGEAFF	TGTGCCAGCAGTGGACAGGGGGCCAAGGGAGAAGCTTTCTTT
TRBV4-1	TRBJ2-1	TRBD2	CASSQTTGGSNEQFF	TGCGCCAGCAGCCAAACGACGGGGGGGTCCAATGAGCAGTTCTTC
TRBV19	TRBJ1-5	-	CASSMGRGSQPQHF	TGTGCCAGTAGTATGGGGAGGGGCAGTCAGCCCCAGCATTTT
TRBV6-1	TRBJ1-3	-	CASSENRVRASGNTIYF	TGTGCCAGCAGTGAGAACAGGGTGAGGGCCTCTGGAAACACCATATATTTT
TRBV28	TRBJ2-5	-	CASSLASHETQYF	TGTGCCAGCAGTTTGGCTAGCCACGAGACCCAGTACTTC
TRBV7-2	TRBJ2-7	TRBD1	CASSSRRTGANEQYF	TGTGCCAGCAGCTCCCGTAGGACAGGGGCTAACGAGCAGTACTTC
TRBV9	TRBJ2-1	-	CASSPSQRGGEQFF	TGTGCCAGCAGCCCATCCCAGCGAGGTGGTGAGCAGTTCTTC
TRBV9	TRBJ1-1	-	CASSVAPTGNTEAFF	TGTGCCAGCAGCGTAGCTCCGACAGGGAACACTGAAGCTTTCTTT